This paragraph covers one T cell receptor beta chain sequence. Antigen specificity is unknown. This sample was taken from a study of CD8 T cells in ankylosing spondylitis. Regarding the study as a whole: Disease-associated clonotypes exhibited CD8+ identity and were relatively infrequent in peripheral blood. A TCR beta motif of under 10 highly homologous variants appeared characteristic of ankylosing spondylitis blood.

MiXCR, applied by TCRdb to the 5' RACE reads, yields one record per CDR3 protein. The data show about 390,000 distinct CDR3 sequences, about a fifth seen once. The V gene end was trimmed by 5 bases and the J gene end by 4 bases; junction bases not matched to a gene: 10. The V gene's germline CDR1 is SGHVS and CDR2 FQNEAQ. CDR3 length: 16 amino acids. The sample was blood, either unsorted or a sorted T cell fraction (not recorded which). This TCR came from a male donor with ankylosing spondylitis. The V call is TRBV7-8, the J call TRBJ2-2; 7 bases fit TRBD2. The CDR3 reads CASSQIAGSLTGELFF. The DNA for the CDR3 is TGTGCCAGCAGCCAAATAGCGGGTTCGCTCACCGGGGAGCTGTTTTTT.